The following is a TCR beta chain sequence with its context. Its cognate antigen is unknown. The PCR ran on 60 Vbeta and 13 Jbeta primers. Only in-frame clones appear in the TCRdb table, and some are missing; sequencing was by immunoSEQ multiplex PCR. The table lists 150,000 to 200,000 clones, 70% to 80% of them singletons, with roughly 3% in the top ten. These data originate in a study of cytomegalovirus exposure and HLA in healthy donors. Study information: Around 85 million unique TCRs from HLA-typed donors were held in an early data release.

The CDR3 covers 14 residues. CDR1 is SGDLS, CDR2 YYNGEE, per germline. Trimming cost V 4 bases and J 4 bases, with 14 bases left between them. Study-wide points: Analysis was carried out at a later point, and it linked a missense DCLRE1C variant to TCR beta V- and J-gene trimming. In an earlier analysis, productive rearrangement rates for most beta V segments clustered near 87% or 30%.

Sequencing was carried out using PBMCs. This chain links TRBV9 with TRBJ2-5, with D possibly matching TRBD2 (6 bases). The clonotype was recovered from a male donor in good health and CMV-seronegative. CDR3 sequence reads: CASSPTGGSETQYF. CDR3 nucleotide sequence: TGTGCCAGCAGCCCTACCGGGGGTTCAGAGACCCAGTACTTC.